This T cell receptor (beta chain) is drawn from a study of T cells in narcolepsy. Profiled with immunoSEQ multiplex PCR; TCRdb holds only in-frame clones, not every one. The profile shows roughly 34,000 clones, around 80% of them singletons. The CDR3 spans 14 residues. This sequence was found in a human donor with narcolepsy. The V call is TRBV1, the J call TRBJ1-5. TRBV1 is annotated as a pseudogene. Sequenced input: CD45RA- memory CD4+ T cells from PBMCs. Here the CDR3 DNA reads TGCACCAGCAGCCAAGATGCATCGGAACAGCCCCAGCATTTT. The encoded protein is CTSSQDASEQPQHF.